Listed here are 27 T cell receptor beta chains from one sample, sequenced in a study of spatial heterogeneity in lung cancer. Time point in this sample: sample taken at primary tumor resection. TCRdb processed the 5' RACE reads anew with MiXCR; each CDR3 protein has one entry. The data hold roughly 40,000 distinct CDR3 sequences, with nearly 7% observed a single time. The sequencing used PBMCs, collected at surgery. Every receptor here comes from a female donor with early-stage non-small cell lung cancer.

This clonotype is termed medium-sized (0.01 to 0.1%). The genes are TRBV4-1 and TRBJ1-2, with 10 bases lining up with TRBD1. The CDR3 totals 15 residues. Trimming cost V 4 bases and J 4 bases; bases outside gene matches: 6. Germline-derived CDR1 and CDR2 are MGHRA and YSYEKL. The CDR3 sequence: CASSPGQGEGYGYTF. In DNA, the CDR3 is TGCGCCAGCAGCCCTGGACAGGGGGAAGGCTATGGCTACACCTTC.

At least ten counts were recorded for this clonotype. Relative to the germline gene, one junction end is altered; a read error may explain this. This rearrangement joins TRBV18 to TRBJ1-4; 7 bases match TRBD1. Germline assignment: CDR1 KGHSH and CDR2 LQKENI. This CDR3 region has 14 residues. The CDR3 sequence is CASSLNRGGEKLVF. The CDR3 region has the DNA TGTGCCAGCTCCCTTAACAGGGGAGGCGAAAAACTGGTTTTT.

At least ten counts were recorded for this clonotype. The chain joins TRBV28 to TRBJ2-1; the match to TRBD2 covers 9 bases. J gave up 8 bases and V 7 bases, and 12 bases lay outside the gene matches. The CDR3 sequence is 15 residues long. Germline CDR1 and CDR2: MDHEN and SYDVKM. CDR3 region: CASTSGGGAGHEQFF. The CDR3 DNA follows: TGTGCCAGCACGTCAGGCGGGGGGGCCGGTCATGAGCAGTTCTTC.

This clonotype was observed many times. This chain connects TRBV13 to TRBJ2-3, with a possible D match to TRBD2 (6 bases). V was trimmed by 2 bases and J by 0 bases, leaving 15 bases between them. From germline, CDR1 is PRHDT and CDR2 FYEKMQ (reference sequence). The CDR3 is made up of 17 amino acids. The CDR3 loop reads CASSLILALGSTDTQYF. The CDR3 region has the DNA TGTGCCAGCAGCTTAATCCTAGCGTTGGGGAGCACAGATACGCAGTATTTT.

The rearrangement uses TRBV14 and TRBJ2-6; perhaps TRBD2 as D (5 bases). The germline V gene encodes CDR1 SGHDN and CDR2 FVKESK. The CDR3 has 15 residues. The V and J ends lost 3 bases and 0 bases respectively, with 6 bases between them. In DNA, the CDR3 is TGTGCCAGCAGCCAGGAGGTCTCTGGGGCCAACGTCCTGACTTTC. This sequence encodes CASSQEVSGANVLTF. The whole variable domain, filled in from reference TRBV14 and TRBJ2-6, reads EAGVTQFPSHSVIEKGQTVTLRCDPISGHDNLYWYRRVMGKEIKFLLHFVKESKQDESGMPNNRFLAERTGGTYSTLKVQPAELEDSGVYFCASSQEVSGANVLTFGAGSRLTVL.

This clonotype was counted at least ten times. The V call is TRBV11-2, the J call TRBJ2-3; the D call may be TRBD1 or TRBD2 (5 bases each). Trimming cost V 7 bases and J 6 bases, with 11 bases left between them. Germline CDR1 is SGHAT and CDR2 is FQNNGV. The CDR3 is made up of 12 amino acids. The CDR3 reads CASTTEGDTQYF. The CDR3 nucleotides read TGTGCCAGCACCACCGAGGGGGATACGCAGTATTTT.

This clonotype was found a few times. The rearrangement uses TRBV6-5 and TRBJ1-2; 8 nucleotides align to TRBD1. The germline CDR1 and CDR2 sequences are MNHEY and SVGAGI. V lost 3 bases, J lost 5 bases, and 8 bases stayed unmatched. CDR3 length: 15 amino acids. CDR3 loop: CASSYKGQGGYGYTF. The CDR3 DNA is TGTGCCAGCAGTTATAAAGGACAGGGAGGGTATGGCTACACCTTC.

This clonotype was seen many times. The genes are TRBV12-3 or TRBV12-4 and TRBJ2-7, with D hard to call. V lost 6 bases, J lost 5 bases, and 14 bases lay in between. The CDR3 runs to 13 residues. CDR3 DNA: TGTGCCAGCAGCCGAGATTCACCGGACGAGCAGTACTTC. This encodes CASSRDSPDEQYF.

The rearrangement uses TRBV6-1 and TRBJ2-3, with 7 bases matching TRBD1. Losses at the gene ends were 4 bases for V and 3 bases for J; bases not matched to a gene: 7. CDR1 is MNHNS and CDR2 is SASEGT in the germline V gene. The length of the CDR3 is 15 residues. CDR3 in DNA: TGTGCCAGCAGTGGGGCCAGGGGGACAACAGATACGCAGTATTTT. Its translation is CASSGARGTTDTQYF.

In its sample, this clonotype was seen many times. This rearrangement joins TRBV27 to TRBJ1-2; D is perhaps TRBD1 (5 bases). This CDR3 region has 14 residues. V was shortened by 3 bases and J by 8 bases, with 16 bases between the two germline ends. Per germline, CDR1 MNHEY and CDR2 SMNVEV (reference sequence). CDR3 DNA sequence: TGTGCCAGCAGTTTGGGGGGGTTGGGCGGCGGCTACACCTTC. This encodes CASSLGGLGGGYTF.

This clonotype was seen at least ten times. V gene TRBV4-1 combines with J gene TRBJ1-5, with D unclear. The V gene lost 2 bases and the J gene lost 5 bases, with 10 bases spanning the gap. Germline-derived CDR1 and CDR2 are MGHRA and YSYEKL. The CDR3 contains 14 residues. The CDR3 region has the DNA TGCGCCAGCAGCCAACGACACTTAGATCAGCCCCAGCATTTT. The encoded protein is CASSQRHLDQPQHF.

V and J are TRBV28 and TRBJ2-3; possible D gene TRBD1, 5 bases. The CDR3 spans 16 residues. CDR1 and CDR2 from the germline V gene are MDHEN and SYDVKM. Trimming shortened V by 6 bases and J by 1 base, and 17 bases separated the two germline ends. For the CDR3, the DNA is TGTGCCAGCAGATCATCCGCCCCCAGGGGCACAGATACGCAGTATTTT. Encoded protein: CASRSSAPRGTDTQYF.

Only a few counts were recorded for this clonotype. Here the CDR3 reads CASSPQGARRSGELFF. In nucleotides, the CDR3 is TGTGCCAGCAGCCCTCAGGGAGCACGCCGTAGCGGGGAGCTGTTTTTT. The V and J genes are TRBV7-2 and TRBJ2-2; tentatively, D is TRBD1 or TRBD2 (5 bases each). Trimming took off 5 bases at V and 7 bases at J, with 20 bases between the two ends. The CDR3 contains 16 residues. Germline lookup yields CDR1 SGHTA and CDR2 FQGNSA.

This clonotype was picked up many times. This rearrangement joins TRBV28 to TRBJ1-2, with TRBD1 identical over 7 bases. CDR3 length equals 14 residues. Germline-derived CDR1 and CDR2 are MDHEN and SYDVKM. J was trimmed by 7 bases and V by 6 bases; bases with no gene match: 11. CDR3 coding DNA: TGTGCCAGCAGCCTAACTGACAGGGCGGCTGGCTACACCTTC. Translating gives CASSLTDRAAGYTF.

This clonotype was counted ten times or more. V and J are TRBV5-1 and TRBJ2-5; D possibly uses TRBD1 or TRBD2 (5 bases each). The CDR3 runs to 13 residues. V was clipped by 2 bases and J by 2 bases, with 7 bases between them. Germline V gene sequence: CDR1 SGHRS, CDR2 YFSETQ. The CDR3 sequence is CASSFGAQETQYF. CDR3 DNA: TGCGCCAGCAGCTTCGGGGCTCAAGAGACCCAGTACTTC.

This clonotype appeared a few times. This sequence joins TRBV11-2 and TRBJ2-1; D possibly corresponds to TRBD1 (5 bases). Germline V CDR1 and CDR2: SGHAT, FQNNGV. The CDR3 runs 16 residues. Trimming pared 5 bases from V and 0 bases from J, leaving 14 bases between. The chain's CDR3 is CASSRTTGSSYNEQFF. DNA of the CDR3: TGTGCCAGCAGCCGTACTACAGGTAGCTCCTACAATGAGCAGTTCTTC.

The chain recombines TRBV10-2 with TRBJ1-3, with D tentatively TRBD1 (5 bases). The CDR3 has 14 residues. The V and J ends lost 4 bases and 0 bases respectively, with 7 bases between them. Germline V gene data show CDR1 as WSHSY and CDR2 as SAAADI. In DNA form, the CDR3 reads TGCGCCAGCAGTGGACAGATCTCTGGAAACACCATATATTTT. Amino acid sequence: CASSGQISGNTIYF.

The rearrangement uses TRBV6-2 or TRBV6-3 and TRBJ2-1, with D tentatively TRBD2 (6 bases). CDR3 size: 14 residues. The germline gives CDR1 MNHEY, CDR2 SVGEGT. The V end was cut by 10 bases, the J end by 2 bases, with 15 bases between. The CDR3 is CAITRDSTYNEQFF. The CDR3 DNA follows: TGTGCCATCACCCGGGACTCCACCTACAATGAGCAGTTCTTC.

In this sample, this clonotype turned up a few times. The chain uses TRBV9 and TRBJ1-2; unclear D gene. The CDR3 has 16 amino acids. From germline, CDR1 is SGDLS and CDR2 YYNGEE. The V end was cut by 1 base, the J end by 1 base, with 14 bases between. The CDR3 DNA follows: TGTGCCAGCAGCGTATCTCGCAACGAAAGTAACTATGGCTACACCTTC. Its translation is CASSVSRNESNYGYTF.

This clonotype was counted at least ten times. The chain has TRBV7-9 and TRBJ1-5; no clear D gene. Germline V gives CDR1 SEHNR, CDR2 FQNEAQ (reference sequence). The CDR3 loop spans 13 amino acids. V lost 1 base and J 6 bases, leaving 7 bases between the germline ends. The CDR3 region has the DNA TGTGCCAGCAGCTTAGTCGCTGGTCAGCCCCAGCATTTT. Translation: CASSLVAGQPQHF.

Only a few counts were recorded for this clonotype. This chain joins TRBV19 and TRBJ2-5, with D possibly being TRBD2 (6 bases). This CDR3 region has 13 residues. The germline V gene encodes CDR1 LNHDA and CDR2 SQIVND (reference sequence). The ends were cut back, 1 base at V and 10 bases at J, with 13 bases in the middle. The CDR3 loop reads CASSIGSVGGQYF. DNA for the CDR3: TGTGCCAGTAGTATAGGATCAGTCGGGGGCCAGTACTTC.

This chain connects TRBV9 to TRBJ2-6; TRBD1 aligns across 7 bases. CDR3 size: 18 residues. With 4 bases clipped from V and 0 bases from J, the junction kept 10 bases outside the gene matches. CDR1 is SGDLS, CDR2 YYNGEE, per germline. The CDR3 region is CASSPIVGQVSGANVLTF. The CDR3 DNA follows: TGTGCCAGCAGCCCTATCGTAGGACAGGTCTCTGGGGCCAACGTCCTGACTTTC. Complete variable domain (other parts from reference TRBV9 and TRBJ2-6): DSGVTQTPKHLITATGQRVTLRCSPRSGDLSVYWYQQSLDQGLQFLIQYYNGEERAKGNILERFSAQQFPDLHSELNLSSLELGDSALYFCASSPIVGQVSGANVLTFGAGSRLTVL.

The table lists this clonotype with a few counts. The V and J genes are TRBV19 and TRBJ1-2; the match to TRBD1 covers 7 bases. Germline V CDR1 and CDR2: LNHDA, SQIVND (reference sequence). The J segment lost 2 bases and the V segment lost 6 bases, leaving 3 bases of the junction unmatched. CDR3 length: 13 residues. Here the CDR3 DNA reads TGTGCCAGTAGAGACAGGGAGAACTATGGCTACACCTTC. Translation: CASRDRENYGYTF.

Only a few counts were recorded for this clonotype. The chain carries TRBV20-1 and TRBJ2-3; 12 nucleotides agree with TRBD2. The CDR3 has 16 residues. Germline trimming cut 3 bases from V and 5 bases from J; bases unmatched to any gene: 9. Germline V gene sequence: CDR1 DFQATT, CDR2 SNEGSKA (reference sequence). CDR3 protein: CSASLAGGPEVDTQYF. In DNA, the CDR3 is TGCAGTGCTAGCCTAGCGGGGGGGCCCGAGGTAGATACGCAGTATTTT.

This clonotype was found many times. V and J are TRBV20-1 and TRBJ2-3, with TRBD2 as a possible D gene (6 bases). This CDR3 is built from 13 residues. Trimming removed 5 bases from V and 1 base from J, with 10 bases in between. Per germline, CDR1 DFQATT and CDR2 SNEGSKA (reference sequence). The CDR3 coding sequence is TGCAGTGCTCCCCCTAGCGGCACAGATACGCAGTATTTT. It translates to CSAPPSGTDTQYF.

In its sample, this clonotype was seen many times. The gene calls are TRBV28 and TRBJ1-5; tentative D call: TRBD1 (5 bases). Trimming shortened V by 6 bases and J by 1 base, and 10 bases separated the two germline ends. CDR1 and CDR2 (germline): MDHEN, SYDVKM. This CDR3 region has 14 residues. In DNA, the CDR3 is TGTGCCAGCAGAAGACAGTCGAGCAATCAGCCCCAGCATTTT. The encoded protein is CASRRQSSNQPQHF.

This clonotype was counted at least ten times. The V gene is TRBV4-1, the J gene TRBJ1-2; maybe TRBD1 (6 bases). This CDR3 contains 16 residues. In germline, CDR1 is MGHRA, CDR2 YSYEKL. The V and J ends lost 1 base and 7 bases respectively, with 19 bases between them. The CDR3 DNA sequence: TGCGCCAGCAGCCAAGTAAGACAGGTGGAAGGTGGTGGCTACACCTTC. Residues: CASSQVRQVEGGGYTF.